The rows below give T cell receptor beta chains drawn from one sample of a study of blood T cell repertoires in COVID-19. Profiling relied on immunoSEQ multiplex PCR, and the TCRdb table lists in-frame clones only, not all of them. The sample shows more than 20,000 clones, under 90% of them seen only once. Sequencing was performed on peripheral blood. Receptor source: a human donor in a cohort sampled during active COVID-19. Each CDR3 is given with its conserved first and last residue. Fields, in order: V gene, J gene, clone size, D gene, CDR3 protein, CDR3 DNA. A D gene is named only where the DNA matches it firmly. The size entry is marked missing in some rows and otherwise reads once, few, many or a size class.

v_call: TRBV5-1
j_call: TRBJ2-3
clone_size: .
d_call: TRBD1
cdr3_aa: CASSRGQGANTQYF
cdr3_nt: TGCGCCAGCAGCCGGGGACAGGGAGCAAATACGCAGTATTTT

v_call: TRBV10-3
j_call: TRBJ2-1
clone_size: .
d_call: .
cdr3_aa: CAIRSRTYNEQFF
cdr3_nt: TGTGCCATTAGGTCTAGGACCTACAATGAGCAGTTCTTC

v_call: TRBV12-5
j_call: TRBJ1-4
clone_size: .
d_call: .
cdr3_aa: CASGLRHLGYNEKLFF
cdr3_nt: TGTGCTAGTGGTTTGCGCCATTTGGGCTATAATGAAAAACTGTTTTTT

v_call: TRBV19
j_call: TRBJ1-4
clone_size: .
d_call: .
cdr3_aa: CASSMVGATNEKLFF
cdr3_nt: TGTGCCAGTAGTATGGTAGGGGCAACTAATGAAAAACTGTTTTTT

v_call: TRBV29-1
j_call: TRBJ1-1
clone_size: .
d_call: TRBD1
cdr3_aa: CSVASGTGGVRTEAFF
cdr3_nt: TGCAGCGTCGCCTCCGGGACAGGGGGAGTTAGGACTGAAGCTTTCTTT

v_call: TRBV12-3/TRBV12-4
j_call: TRBJ2-1
clone_size: .
d_call: .
cdr3_aa: CASRLVGEQFF
cdr3_nt: TGTGCCAGCAGACTAGTCGGTGAGCAGTTCTTC

v_call: TRBV4-3
j_call: TRBJ2-1
clone_size: .
d_call: .
cdr3_aa: CASSQDTPWTSYNEQFF
cdr3_nt: TGCGCCAGCAGCCAAGATACACCGTGGACTTCCTACAATGAGCAGTTCTTC

v_call: TRBV5-1
j_call: TRBJ1-2
clone_size: .
d_call: .
cdr3_aa: CATSHRDFGGYTF
cdr3_nt: TGCGCCACCTCTCACAGGGATTTTGGTGGCTACACCTTC

v_call: TRBV5-1
j_call: TRBJ2-7
clone_size: .
d_call: TRBD2
cdr3_aa: CASRKERGVHEQYF
cdr3_nt: TGCGCCAGCAGGAAGGAGCGGGGGGTACACGAGCAGTACTTC

v_call: TRBV6-5
j_call: TRBJ2-3
clone_size: .
d_call: .
cdr3_aa: CASSYSMAGLRDTQYF
cdr3_nt: TGTGCCAGCAGTTACTCGATGGCGGGGCTTCGAGATACGCAGTATTTT

v_call: TRBV6-5
j_call: TRBJ2-1
clone_size: .
d_call: .
cdr3_aa: CASSYRSTYNEQFF
cdr3_nt: TGTGCCAGCAGTTACCGTAGTACTTACAATGAGCAGTTCTTC

v_call: TRBV2
j_call: TRBJ1-6
clone_size: .
d_call: TRBD1
cdr3_aa: CASGTGTGVNSPLHF
cdr3_nt: TGTGCCAGCGGGACCGGGACAGGGGTAAATTCACCCCTCCACTTT

v_call: TRBV6-4
j_call: TRBJ1-2
clone_size: once
d_call: .
cdr3_aa: CASSDSGSPNYGYTF
cdr3_nt: TGTGCCAGCAGTGACTCGGGCAGTCCGAACTATGGCTACACCTTC

v_call: TRBV11-3
j_call: TRBJ1-4
clone_size: .
d_call: TRBD1
cdr3_aa: CASSLTGALEKLFF
cdr3_nt: TGTGCCAGCAGCCTGACAGGGGCCCTAGAAAAACTGTTTTTT

v_call: TRBV28
j_call: TRBJ2-7
clone_size: .
d_call: .
cdr3_aa: CASSFGDEQYF
cdr3_nt: TGTGCCAGCAGTTTCGGTGACGAGCAGTACTTC

v_call: TRBV18
j_call: TRBJ2-5
clone_size: .
d_call: .
cdr3_aa: CASSPVGGLETQYF
cdr3_nt: TGTGCCAGCTCACCGGTTGGAGGGTTGGAGACCCAGTACTTC

v_call: TRBV6-5
j_call: TRBJ1-2
clone_size: .
d_call: .
cdr3_aa: CASRGSYGYTF
cdr3_nt: TGTGCCAGCAGGGGCAGCTATGGCTACACCTTC

v_call: TRBV6-1
j_call: TRBJ2-5
clone_size: .
d_call: TRBD1
cdr3_aa: CASSESLTRGLQETQYF
cdr3_nt: TGTGCCAGCAGTGAAAGTTTGACCAGGGGGTTACAAGAGACCCAGTACTTC

v_call: TRBV24-1
j_call: TRBJ1-2
clone_size: .
d_call: .
cdr3_aa: CATSAGANYGYTF
cdr3_nt: TGTGCCACCAGTGCAGGCGCTAACTATGGCTACACCTTC

v_call: TRBV5-1
j_call: TRBJ1-2
clone_size: .
d_call: TRBD1
cdr3_aa: CASSDTGGYGYTF
cdr3_nt: TGCGCCAGCAGCGACACAGGGGGCTATGGCTACACCTTC

v_call: TRBV2
j_call: TRBJ2-7
clone_size: .
d_call: .
cdr3_aa: CASSAPGDYEQYF
cdr3_nt: TGTGCCAGCAGTGCTCCGGGAGACTACGAGCAGTACTTC

v_call: TRBV6-2/TRBV6-3
j_call: TRBJ2-1
clone_size: .
d_call: TRBD1
cdr3_aa: CASSLGGQGRDEQFF
cdr3_nt: TGTGCCAGCAGCTTAGGGGGACAGGGTCGGGATGAGCAGTTCTTC

v_call: TRBV18
j_call: TRBJ2-5
clone_size: .
d_call: .
cdr3_aa: CASSLTQGAETQYF
cdr3_nt: TGTGCCAGCTCACTTACACAAGGGGCGGAGACCCAGTACTTC

v_call: TRBV5-4
j_call: TRBJ2-5
clone_size: .
d_call: .
cdr3_aa: CASSKGQQETQYF
cdr3_nt: TGTGCCAGCAGCAAAGGACAGCAAGAGACCCAGTACTTC

v_call: TRBV24-1
j_call: TRBJ2-7
clone_size: .
d_call: TRBD2
cdr3_aa: CATSDGTSGRKNEQYF
cdr3_nt: TGTGCCACCAGTGACGGGACTAGCGGGAGAAAAAACGAGCAGTACTTC

v_call: TRBV15
j_call: TRBJ2-2
clone_size: .
d_call: .
cdr3_aa: CATGAGPNTGELFF
cdr3_nt: TGTGCCACCGGGGCGGGACCGAACACCGGGGAGCTGTTTTTT

v_call: TRBV5-8
j_call: TRBJ2-3
clone_size: .
d_call: .
cdr3_aa: CASSLRGGTQYF
cdr3_nt: TGTGCCAGCAGCTTGAGGGGAGGTACGCAGTATTTT

v_call: TRBV14
j_call: TRBJ2-2
clone_size: .
d_call: .
cdr3_aa: CASSLTGAAGGELFF
cdr3_nt: TGTGCCAGCAGCCTAACGGGAGCCGCTGGGGGGGAGCTGTTTTTT

v_call: TRBV27
j_call: TRBJ2-7
clone_size: .
d_call: TRBD1
cdr3_aa: CASGKPGQSYEQYF
cdr3_nt: TGTGCCAGCGGTAAACCGGGACAGTCCTACGAGCAGTACTTC

v_call: TRBV27
j_call: TRBJ2-2
clone_size: .
d_call: .
cdr3_aa: CASSHRTTLADTGELFF
cdr3_nt: TGTGCCAGCAGTCATCGAACAACCCTAGCCGACACCGGGGAGCTGTTTTTT

v_call: TRBV4-3
j_call: TRBJ1-1
clone_size: .
d_call: .
cdr3_aa: CASSQEALGGAARAFF
cdr3_nt: TGCGCCAGCAGCCAAGAAGCTTTAGGGGGGGCCGCTCGAGCTTTCTTT

v_call: TRBV10-2
j_call: TRBJ2-7
clone_size: few
d_call: .
cdr3_aa: CASRTLSGTSYEQYF
cdr3_nt: TGCGCCAGCAGGACCCTTAGTGGGACAAGCTACGAGCAGTACTTC

v_call: TRBV27
j_call: TRBJ2-2
clone_size: .
d_call: .
cdr3_aa: CASSFLSAGELFF
cdr3_nt: TGTGCCAGCAGTTTTTTAAGCGCCGGGGAGCTGTTTTTT

v_call: TRBV14
j_call: TRBJ2-1
clone_size: .
d_call: TRBD2
cdr3_aa: CASSLSSGITGGNHKSSYNEQFF
cdr3_nt: TGTGCCAGCAGCCTAAGCTCGGGGATTACGGGGGGGAATCACAAAAGCTCCTACAATGAGCAGTTCTTC

v_call: TRBV2
j_call: TRBJ1-1
clone_size: .
d_call: .
cdr3_aa: CASIIEGWVSNTEAFF
cdr3_nt: TGTGCCAGCATTATAGAGGGCTGGGTGTCAAACACTGAAGCTTTCTTT

v_call: TRBV6-5
j_call: TRBJ1-5
clone_size: .
d_call: .
cdr3_aa: CASSIQENQPQHF
cdr3_nt: TGTGCCAGCAGTATACAGGAGAATCAGCCCCAGCATTTT

v_call: TRBV5-6
j_call: TRBJ2-7
clone_size: .
d_call: .
cdr3_aa: CASSLQATEQYF
cdr3_nt: TGTGCCAGCAGCTTGCAGGCTACCGAGCAGTACTTC

v_call: TRBV5-6
j_call: TRBJ2-7
clone_size: once
d_call: .
cdr3_aa: CASSGSGQYEQYF
cdr3_nt: TGTGCCAGCAGCGGATCAGGACAGTACGAGCAGTACTTC

v_call: TRBV7-2
j_call: TRBJ1-2
clone_size: once
d_call: .
cdr3_aa: CASSLSHRTYPGGYTF
cdr3_nt: TGTGCCAGCAGCTTATCTCACAGGACCTACCCAGGGGGCTACACCTTC

v_call: TRBV2
j_call: TRBJ2-7
clone_size: .
d_call: TRBD1
cdr3_aa: CASNAESGQGFLRPVYEQYF
cdr3_nt: TGTGCCAGCAACGCGGAATCGGGACAGGGTTTTTTGCGGCCTGTCTACGAGCAGTACTTC

v_call: TRBV10-2
j_call: TRBJ2-1
clone_size: .
d_call: .
cdr3_aa: CASSESRLVGDEQFF
cdr3_nt: TGCGCCAGCAGTGAGTCACGGCTAGTCGGAGATGAGCAGTTCTTC

v_call: TRBV6-5
j_call: TRBJ1-2
clone_size: few
d_call: .
cdr3_aa: CASSYSWQGNGYTF
cdr3_nt: TGTGCCAGCAGTTACTCATGGCAGGGTAATGGCTACACCTTC

v_call: TRBV15
j_call: TRBJ1-3
clone_size: once
d_call: TRBD1
cdr3_aa: CAASGQKGNTIYF
cdr3_nt: TGTGCCGCCTCGGGACAGAAAGGAAACACCATATATTTT

v_call: TRBV7-9
j_call: TRBJ2-3
clone_size: .
d_call: TRBD2
cdr3_aa: CASSLLAGADTQYF
cdr3_nt: TGTGCCAGCAGCTTATTAGCGGGAGCAGATACGCAGTATTTT

v_call: TRBV6-2/TRBV6-3
j_call: TRBJ2-1
clone_size: .
d_call: TRBD2
cdr3_aa: CASSFTAGVLRANEQFF
cdr3_nt: TGTGCCAGCAGTTTTACAGCGGGAGTCCTCCGGGCCAATGAGCAGTTCTTC

v_call: TRBV5-1
j_call: TRBJ2-1
clone_size: .
d_call: TRBD1
cdr3_aa: CASAGGQAHNEQFF
cdr3_nt: TGCGCCAGCGCCGGAGGACAGGCCCACAATGAGCAGTTCTTC